This TCR beta chain was captured by sequencing in a study of graft-versus-host responses after intestinal transplantation (dated by TCRdb to the early 2020s). Background for the entire study: The transplants that recipients got were multivisceral, liver-intestinal, or isolated intestinal. Instead of going to the commercial service, samples from a few later patients were sequenced in-house on an Illumina MiSeq and processed with MiXCR. A cohort of approximately 24 intestinal transplant recipients, including one retransplant, was enrolled, and a few patients lacking pretransplant specimens were excluded. Bulk TCR-beta CDR3 sequencing was used to track graft-versus-host and host-versus-graft alloreactive T cell clones in the graft, circulation and bone marrow after intestinal transplantation. Alloreactive clones were identified by sequencing pre-transplant mixed lymphocyte reaction products and comparing these products with unstimulated pre-transplant donor and recipient T cells. Every recipient was given anti-thymocyte globulin induction, followed by roughly 3 years of maintenance tacrolimus and steroids. A peak of at least 4% donor T cells among recipient peripheral blood mononuclear cells was the definition used for donor T cell macrochimerism.

Library preparation was by the immunoSEQ multiplex PCR assay. In most patients, genomic DNA was isolated using the Qiagen DNeasy Blood and Tissue Kit and sent frozen to Adaptive Biotechnologies for TCR sequencing. Adaptive Biotechnologies carried out high-throughput TCR-beta CDR3 sequencing of genomic DNA for most patients. On the authors' methods: TCR sequencing data for roughly 20 patients were retrieved from Adaptive's ImmunoSEQ software; a few other patients were processed with MiXCR and VDJtools. To correct CD4 versus CD8 sorting errors, sequences present in both subsets at a frequency ratio below 5:1 were removed. CDR3 nucleotide sequences shared between donor and recipient were removed because their origin could not be assigned. To be classed as alloreactive, a clone needed at least 2-fold expansion over unstimulated cells and a minimum CFSE-low frequency of 0.002% (template counts) or 0.001% (read counts). Clones were considered mappable if detected in sequenced pre-transplant spleen, lymph node, or MLR CFSE-low populations of the donor or recipient. Cumulative frequency of alloreactive clones was calculated as a percentage of all sequences weighted by copy number. The immuneACCESS repertoire file appears here via TCRdb, limited to in-frame rearrangements. These files lack a portion of the clones; in checked studies, under half of the deficit traces to unresolved V genes, and the cause of the others is not known. V and J calls and clone size are those listed in that table; D and trimming were worked out from the DNA. The sample includes 77,000 or so clones, with approximately 93% observed a single time. The ten biggest clones cover around 0.53% of the sample.

In the paper's terms, the time point label means: cells obtained before transplantation from donor or recipient. CD3+CD4+ and CD3+CD8+ populations were FACS-sorted from unstimulated pre-transplant donor and recipient cells taken from spleen or lymph nodes. Findings and caveats that apply to the study as a whole: Peak levels of circulating GvH clones were associated with declines in HvG clones early after transplant. High GvH to HvG T cell clonal ratios were observed in the allografts of patients with donor T cell macrochimerism. GvH clones were detected in recipient bone marrow, and some appeared earlier in ileal mucosa or blood, consistent with an intestinal mucosal origin. The relatively low number and heterogeneity of intestinal transplant patients limited the conclusions.

This clone appeared once. Its antigen remains unidentified. Base qualities are not at hand, and no much larger clone is one base apart. V loses 0 bases, J loses 7 bases, and the germline ends lie 18 bases apart. Reading from cysteine to phenylalanine, the CDR3 counts 16 amino acids. The only DNA kept is the CDR3, 48 bases in frame from the first base. Looking up the germline V gene yields CDR1 SGHTS and CDR2 YDEGEE. The chain joins TRBV5-8 to TRBJ2-3; TRBD2 could be the D gene, as 7 bases match. The sequence came from a human donor who received an intestinal transplant. The sequenced sample was unstimulated CD8+ T cells sorted from spleen or lymph node cells, obtained before intestinal transplant. The CDR3 corresponds to CASSLVFRGASNTQYF. Read as DNA, the sequence is TGTGCCAGCAGCTTGGTCTTTCGGGGGGCGTCGAATACGCAGTATTTT. The full variable domain, with segments outside the CDR3 supplied by the reference TRBV5-8 and TRBJ2-3 proteins, appears as EAGVTQSPTHLIKTRGQQATLRCSPISGHTSVYWYQQALGLGLQFLLWYDEGEERNRGNFPPRFSGRQFPNYSSELNVNALELEDSALYLCASSLVFRGASNTQYFGPGTRLTVL.